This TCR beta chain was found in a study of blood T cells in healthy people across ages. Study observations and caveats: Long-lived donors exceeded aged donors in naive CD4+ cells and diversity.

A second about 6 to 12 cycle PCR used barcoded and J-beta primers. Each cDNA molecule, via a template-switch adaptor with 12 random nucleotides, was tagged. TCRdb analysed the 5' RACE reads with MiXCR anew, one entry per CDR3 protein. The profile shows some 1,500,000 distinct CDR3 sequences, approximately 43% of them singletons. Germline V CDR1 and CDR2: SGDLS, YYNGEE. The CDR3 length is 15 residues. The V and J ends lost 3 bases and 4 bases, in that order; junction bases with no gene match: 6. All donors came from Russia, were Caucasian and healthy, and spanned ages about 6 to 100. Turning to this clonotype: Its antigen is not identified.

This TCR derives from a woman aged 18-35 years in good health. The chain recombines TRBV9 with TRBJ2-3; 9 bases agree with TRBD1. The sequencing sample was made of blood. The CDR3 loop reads CASSGWTGAADTQYF. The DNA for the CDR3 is TGTGCCAGCAGCGGATGGACAGGGGCGGCAGATACGCAGTATTTT. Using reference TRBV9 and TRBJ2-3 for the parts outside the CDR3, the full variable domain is DSGVTQTPKHLITATGQRVTLRCSPRSGDLSVYWYQQSLDQGLQFLIQYYNGEERAKGNILERFSAQQFPDLHSELNLSSLELGDSALYFCASSGWTGAADTQYFGPGTRLTVL.